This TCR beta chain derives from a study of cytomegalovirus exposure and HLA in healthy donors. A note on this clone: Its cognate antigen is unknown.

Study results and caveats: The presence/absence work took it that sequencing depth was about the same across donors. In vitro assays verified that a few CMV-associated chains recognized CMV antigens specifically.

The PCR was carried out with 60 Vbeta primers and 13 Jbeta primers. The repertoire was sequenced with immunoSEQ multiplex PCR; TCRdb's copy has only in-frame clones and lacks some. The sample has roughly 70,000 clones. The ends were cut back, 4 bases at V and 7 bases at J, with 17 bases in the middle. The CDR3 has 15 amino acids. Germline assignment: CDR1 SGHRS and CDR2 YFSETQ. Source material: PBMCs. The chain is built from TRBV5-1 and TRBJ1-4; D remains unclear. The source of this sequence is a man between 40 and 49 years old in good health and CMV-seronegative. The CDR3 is CASSPSVAGIEKLFF. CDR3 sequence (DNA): TGCGCCAGCAGCCCCTCAGTCGCGGGAATTGAAAAACTGTTTTTT. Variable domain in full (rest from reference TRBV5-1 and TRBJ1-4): KAGVTQTPRYLIKTRGQQVTLSCSPISGHRSVSWYQQTPGQGLQFLFEYFSETQRNKGNFPGRFSGRQFSNSRSEMNVSTLELGDSALYLCASSPSVAGIEKLFFGSGTQLSVL.